Each of the 15 T cell receptor beta chains below was sequenced from the same sample in a study of CD8 T cells in Susac syndrome. A quantity of about 0.45 to 1 ug RNA underwent reverse transcription using random hexamers. Each CDR3 protein gets one entry after TCRdb re-called the immunoSEQ multiplex PCR reads with MiXCR. This sample yields approximately 120,000 distinct CDR3 sequences, of which over 85% are seen a single time; around 0.087% belongs to the top ten. Sequences were obtained from CD4+ T cells from PBMCs. Source of these receptors: a human donor in good health.

The V and J genes are TRBV7-2 and TRBJ2-7; 7 nucleotides match TRBD1. The CDR3 extends over 15 amino acids. Trimming took 1 base from V and 1 from J; bases not matched to a gene: 4. Per the germline V gene, CDR1 is SGHTA and CDR2 is FQGNSA. CDR3 in DNA: TGTGCCAGCAGCTTAGGAGACAGGGCTTCCTACGAGCAGTACTTC. It yields the protein CASSLGDRASYEQYF.

The chain has TRBV12-3 or TRBV12-4 and TRBJ2-5; 7 bases match TRBD1. Losses at the gene ends were 6 bases for V and 5 bases for J; bases not matched to a gene: 9. The CDR3 runs 14 residues. CDR3 sequence: CASSRNRGWETQYF. The CDR3 DNA sequence: TGTGCCAGCAGCCGAAACAGGGGATGGGAGACCCAGTACTTC.

The chain couples TRBV7-2 to TRBJ2-7; TRBD1 agrees at 9 bases. This CDR3 is 14 amino acids long. The V and J ends lost 2 bases and 3 bases, in that order; junction bases with no gene match: 2. Per the germline V gene, CDR1 is SGHTA and CDR2 is FQGNSA. The CDR3 DNA is TGTGCCAGCAGCTTAAGGGGACAGGGCTACGAGCAGTACTTC. This gives the protein CASSLRGQGYEQYF.

This sequence joins TRBV10-3 and TRBJ2-5, with 8 bases identical to TRBD1. This CDR3 is built from 13 residues. V shed 4 bases, J shed 3 bases, and the junction held 1 base outside the gene matches. Germline-derived CDR1 and CDR2 are ENHRY and SYGVKD. The CDR3 region is CAISGTGKETQYF. The CDR3 DNA follows: TGTGCCATCAGTGGGACAGGGAAAGAGACCCAGTACTTC.

As DNA, the CDR3 is TGCGCCAGCAGCCCAGGGGGGGACGGCTACACCTTC. This codes for CASSPGGDGYTF. The V gene is TRBV4-3, the J gene TRBJ1-2, with TRBD1 identical over 7 bases. V trimming: 4 bases; J trimming: 8 bases; junction bases outside the gene matches: 4. The length of the CDR3 is 12 residues. Per the germline V gene, CDR1 is LGHNA and CDR2 is YSLEER.

CDR3 in amino acids: CASSAQGLSYEQYF. The CDR3, as DNA: TGTGCCAGCAGTGCACAGGGTCTTTCCTACGAGCAGTACTTC. This chain joins TRBV6-6 and TRBJ2-7; the D gene is possibly TRBD1 (6 bases). This CDR3 has 14 amino acids. CDR1 MNHNY and CDR2 SVGAGI come from the germline V gene (reference sequence). V was trimmed by 5 bases and J by 1 base, leaving 12 bases between them.

This clonotype was picked up one time. The chain is built from TRBV13 and TRBJ2-3, with D perhaps TRBD1 (6 bases). This CDR3 comprises 15 residues. The germline V gene has CDR1 PRHDT and CDR2 FYEKMQ (reference sequence). Trimming pared 2 bases from V and 2 bases from J, leaving 11 bases between. The CDR3 loop reads CASSLRGLATDTQYF. In DNA form, the CDR3 reads TGTGCCAGCAGCTTAAGGGGGTTGGCCACAGATACGCAGTATTTT.

The chain uses TRBV12-3 or TRBV12-4 and TRBJ2-7; 12 bases are shared with TRBD1. After removal of 1 base from V and 5 bases from J, the junction contained 3 bases not matched to a gene. The length of the CDR3 is 15 residues. The CDR3 here is CASSLGDRGRNEQYF. The CDR3, as DNA: TGTGCCAGCAGTTTAGGGGACAGGGGGCGAAACGAGCAGTACTTC.

The chain has TRBV10-3 and TRBJ1-1, with 11 bases identical to TRBD1. The germline V gene has CDR1 ENHRY and CDR2 SYGVKD. The J segment lost 0 bases and the V segment lost 10 bases, leaving 7 bases of the junction unmatched. The CDR3 runs 15 residues. CDR3 DNA: TGTGCCAGCTCCCCGGGACAGGGGGTGAACACTGAAGCTTTCTTT. Translation: CASSPGQGVNTEAFF.

The J gene is TRBJ2-4, the V gene TRBV12-3 or TRBV12-4; a possible D gene is TRBD1 (6 bases). V lost 5 bases and J lost 9, with 11 bases in between. The CDR3 sequence is 12 residues long. In DNA form, the CDR3 reads TGTGCCAGCAGTCGGACAGAGGCCATTCAGTACTTC. Protein: CASSRTEAIQYF.

This chain uses TRBV5-1 with TRBJ2-7, with TRBD1 matching over 7 bases. CDR1 is SGHRS and CDR2 is YFSETQ in the germline V gene. Germline trimming cut 4 bases from V and 3 bases from J; bases unmatched to any gene: 4. There are 13 residues in the CDR3. The CDR3 DNA follows: TGCGCCAGCAGCGGGGGACAGATCTACGAGCAGTACTTC. This sequence encodes CASSGGQIYEQYF.

The J gene is TRBJ1-2, the V gene TRBV6-2 or TRBV6-3; D might be TRBD1 (6 bases). Germline V gene lookup returns CDR1 MNHEY and CDR2 SVGEGT. The germline V and J ends were trimmed by 0 bases and 4 bases, with 12 bases remaining between them. The CDR3 length is 15 residues. In DNA form, the CDR3 reads TGTGCCAGCAGTTACTCGACGAGGGACACCTATGGCTACACCTTC. Encoded protein: CASSYSTRDTYGYTF.

The chain is built from TRBV9 and TRBJ2-3, with TRBD2 matching 7 bases. In germline, CDR1 is SGDLS, CDR2 YYNGEE. Unmatched junction bases numbered 1, after V lost 1 base and J lost 5 bases. This CDR3 is 13 amino acids long. CDR3 sequence: CASSVTGGDTQYF. The CDR3 DNA reads as TGTGCCAGCAGCGTAACGGGGGGAGATACGCAGTATTTT. The full variable domain, with the rest looked up from reference TRBV9 and TRBJ2-3, is DSGVTQTPKHLITATGQRVTLRCSPRSGDLSVYWYQQSLDQGLQFLIQYYNGEERAKGNILERFSAQQFPDLHSELNLSSLELGDSALYFCASSVTGGDTQYFGPGTRLTVL.

This clonotype was seen a few times. The CDR3 region is CASSLRGLFTYEQYF. CDR3 nucleotides: TGTGCCAGCAGCTTACGGGGACTTTTTACCTACGAGCAGTACTTC. The V gene is TRBV7-9, the J gene TRBJ2-7, with TRBD2 as a possible D gene (6 bases). Trimming took 2 bases from V and 2 from J, leaving 13 bases between them. The germline CDR1 and CDR2 sequences are SEHNR and FQNEAQ (reference sequence). The CDR3 runs to 15 residues. The entire variable domain, with the rest obtained from reference TRBV7-9 and TRBJ2-7, is as follows: DTGVSQNPRHKITKRGQNVTFRCDPISEHNRLYWYRQTLGQGPEFLTYFQNEAQLEKSRLLSDRFSAERPKGSFSTLEIQRTEQGDSAMYLCASSLRGLFTYEQYFGPGTRLTVT.

This clonotype occurred once. The chain links TRBV5-1 to TRBJ2-3, with 9 bases aligning to TRBD1. Germline CDR1 SGHRS, CDR2 YFSETQ. This CDR3 comprises 16 residues. After removal of 3 bases from V and 3 bases from J, the junction contained 8 bases not matched to a gene. The CDR3 nucleotides are TGCGCCAGCAGCTGGAGTCCCGGGACAGGGACAGATACGCAGTATTTT. Translation: CASSWSPGTGTDTQYF.